This T cell receptor beta chain came from a study of blood T cells in healthy people across ages. Study results and caveats: Reliance upon unsorted PBMCs precluded definitive naive versus antigen-experienced comparison.

The CDR3 is made up of 16 amino acids. The germline V gene encodes CDR1 SEHNR and CDR2 FQNEAQ (reference sequence). The V segment lost 5 bases and the J segment 4 bases; nucleotides outside the gene matches: 7. Details on this clonotype: Its antigen remains unidentified.

With a J-beta primer mix and a sample-barcoded 5' primer, a second PCR ran 7 to 11 cycles. TCRdb reprocessed the 5' RACE reads with MiXCR, giving one entry per CDR3 protein. The table includes some 290,000 distinct CDR3 sequences, less than 30% detected once. The sequence was obtained from a woman in her 70s in good health. The sequencing input was blood. The chain is built from TRBV7-9 and TRBJ2-5; the match to TRBD2 covers 13 bases. CDR3 region: CASSVGTSGTRETQYF. For the CDR3, the DNA is TGTGCCAGCAGCGTCGGGACTAGCGGGACCCGAGAGACCCAGTACTTC.